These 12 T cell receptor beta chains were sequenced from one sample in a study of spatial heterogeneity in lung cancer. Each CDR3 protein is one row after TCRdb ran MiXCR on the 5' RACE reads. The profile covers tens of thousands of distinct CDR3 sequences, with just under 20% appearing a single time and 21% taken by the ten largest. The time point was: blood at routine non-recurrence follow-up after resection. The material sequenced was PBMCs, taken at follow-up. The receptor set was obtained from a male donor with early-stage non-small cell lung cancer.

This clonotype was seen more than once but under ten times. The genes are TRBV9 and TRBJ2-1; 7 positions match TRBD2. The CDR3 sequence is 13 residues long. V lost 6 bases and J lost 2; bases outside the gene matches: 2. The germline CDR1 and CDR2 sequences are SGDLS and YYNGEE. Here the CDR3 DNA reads TGTGCCAGCAATGGGGGGGCCTACAATGAGCAGTTCTTC. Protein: CASNGGAYNEQFF. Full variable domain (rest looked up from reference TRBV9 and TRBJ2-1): DSGVTQTPKHLITATGQRVTLRCSPRSGDLSVYWYQQSLDQGLQFLIQYYNGEERAKGNILERFSAQQFPDLHSELNLSSLELGDSALYFCASNGGAYNEQFFGPGTRLTVL.

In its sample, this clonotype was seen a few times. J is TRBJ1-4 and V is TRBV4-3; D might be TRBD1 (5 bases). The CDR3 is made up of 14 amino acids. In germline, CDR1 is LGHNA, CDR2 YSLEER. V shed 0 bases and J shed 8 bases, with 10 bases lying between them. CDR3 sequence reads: CASSQEAGREKLFF. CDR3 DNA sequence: TGCGCCAGCAGCCAAGAGGCGGGGCGCGAAAAACTGTTTTTT.

The CDR3 reads CASSYSIGRTDYNEQFF. As DNA, the CDR3 is TGTGCCAGCAGTTACTCGATTGGTAGGACAGACTACAATGAGCAGTTCTTC. The chain has TRBV6-2 or TRBV6-3 and TRBJ2-1; D is possibly TRBD1 (6 bases). Germline V lookup: CDR1 MNHEY, CDR2 SVGEGT. The V end was cut by 0 bases, the J end by 3 bases, with 15 bases between. The length of the CDR3 is 17 residues.

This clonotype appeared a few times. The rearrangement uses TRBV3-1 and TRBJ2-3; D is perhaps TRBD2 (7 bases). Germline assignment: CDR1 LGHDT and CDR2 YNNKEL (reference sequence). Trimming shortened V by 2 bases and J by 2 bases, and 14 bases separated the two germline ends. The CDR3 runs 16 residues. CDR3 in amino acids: CASSQRGASNTDTQYF. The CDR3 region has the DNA TGTGCCAGCAGCCAACGGGGGGCGAGTAACACAGATACGCAGTATTTT.

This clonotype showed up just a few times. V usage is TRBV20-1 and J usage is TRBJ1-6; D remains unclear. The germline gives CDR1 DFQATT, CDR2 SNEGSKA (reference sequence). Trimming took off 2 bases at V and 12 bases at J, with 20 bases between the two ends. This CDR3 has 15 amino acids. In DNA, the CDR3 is TGCAGTGCTAGAACTGGGCAGACAAAAACCGGACCCCTCCACTTT. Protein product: CSARTGQTKTGPLHF.

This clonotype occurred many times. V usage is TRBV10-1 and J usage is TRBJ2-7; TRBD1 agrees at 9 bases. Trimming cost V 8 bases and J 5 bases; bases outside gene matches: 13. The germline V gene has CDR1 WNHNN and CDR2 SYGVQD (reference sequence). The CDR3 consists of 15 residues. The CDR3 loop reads CASGEPGQGIDEQYF. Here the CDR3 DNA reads TGCGCCAGCGGGGAACCGGGACAGGGTATCGACGAGCAGTACTTC.

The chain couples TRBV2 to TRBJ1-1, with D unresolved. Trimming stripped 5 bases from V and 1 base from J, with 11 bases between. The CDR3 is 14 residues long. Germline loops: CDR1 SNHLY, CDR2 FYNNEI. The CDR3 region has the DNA TGTGCCAGCAGTCAAGAACGGCCGAACACTGAAGCTTTCTTT. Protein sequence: CASSQERPNTEAFF.

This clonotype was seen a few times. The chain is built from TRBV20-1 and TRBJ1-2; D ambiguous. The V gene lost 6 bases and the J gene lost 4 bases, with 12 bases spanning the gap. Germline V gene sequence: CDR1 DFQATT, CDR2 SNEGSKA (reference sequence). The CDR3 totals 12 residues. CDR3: CSASGTAYGYTF. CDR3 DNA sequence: TGCAGTGCCAGCGGCACCGCCTATGGCTACACCTTC.

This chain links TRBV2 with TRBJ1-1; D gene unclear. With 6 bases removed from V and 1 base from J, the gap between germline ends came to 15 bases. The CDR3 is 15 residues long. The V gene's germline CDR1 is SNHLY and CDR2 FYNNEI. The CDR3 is CASSPQAQTNTEAFF. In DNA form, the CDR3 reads TGTGCCAGCAGCCCCCAAGCGCAGACGAACACTGAAGCTTTCTTT.

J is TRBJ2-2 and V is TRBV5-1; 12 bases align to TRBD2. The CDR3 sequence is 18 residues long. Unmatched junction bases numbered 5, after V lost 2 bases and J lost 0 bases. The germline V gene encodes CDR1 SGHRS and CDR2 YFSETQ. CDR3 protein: CASSFPGLAGANTGELFF. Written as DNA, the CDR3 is TGCGCCAGCAGCTTTCCGGGACTAGCGGGTGCGAACACCGGGGAGCTGTTTTTT.

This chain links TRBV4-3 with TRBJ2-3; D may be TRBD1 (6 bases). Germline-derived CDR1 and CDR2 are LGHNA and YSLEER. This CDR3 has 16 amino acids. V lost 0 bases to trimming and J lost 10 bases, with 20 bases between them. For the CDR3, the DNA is TGCGCCAGCAGCCAAGAGGGCAGGGGATCGGTTTGGGCGCAGTATTTT. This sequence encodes CASSQEGRGSVWAQYF.

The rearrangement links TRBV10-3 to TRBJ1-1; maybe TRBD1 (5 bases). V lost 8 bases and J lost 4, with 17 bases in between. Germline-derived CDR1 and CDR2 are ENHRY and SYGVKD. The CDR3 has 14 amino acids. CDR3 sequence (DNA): TGTGCCATCGGGACGGCCCATGAGGGCACTGAAGCTTTCTTT. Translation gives CAIGTAHEGTEAFF.